These T cell receptor beta chains were read from a single sample in a study of T-cell memory formation after mild COVID-19. TCRdb re-derived calls from the 5' RACE reads in MiXCR, one entry per CDR3 protein. The data show over 400,000 distinct CDR3 sequences, with less than 25% seen just once and around 14% held by the top ten. Sequencing was done on a sample of PBMCs or a T cell subset sorted from them (not recorded which). These receptors were collected from an adult woman who had mild COVID-19 (a few samples of this study predate the infection). Cell type and time point are not known. CDR3s include the opening cysteine and the closing phenylalanine or tryptophan. Each record gives: J gene, clone size, D gene, V gene, CDR3 protein, CDR3 DNA. The D gene is left open where the match is weak. Rows may omit the clone size; those that give it use once, few, many or a size class.

>TRBJ2-2|NA|TRBD2|TRBV6-1
CASSAGRGNTGELFF
TGTGCCAGCTCAGCAGGGAGGGGAAACACCGGGGAGCTGTTTTTT
>TRBJ2-3|few|NA|TRBV18
CASSLGDYRTDTQYF
TGTGCCAGCTCCCTCGGAGATTACCGCACAGATACGCAGTATTTT
>TRBJ2-7|NA|TRBD1|TRBV7-9
CASSPGTGGKGNEQYF
TGTGCCAGCAGCCCGGGGACAGGGGGTAAGGGGAACGAGCAGTACTTC
>TRBJ2-1|NA|NA|TRBV4-3
CASSQEVYYNEQFF
TGCGCCAGCAGCCAAGAAGTCTACTACAATGAGCAGTTCTTC
>TRBJ2-3|NA|TRBD2|TRBV11-2
CASSFLRGRGDEDTQYF
TGTGCCAGCAGCTTTCTCCGTGGCCGGGGGGACGAAGATACGCAGTATTTT
>TRBJ2-2|NA|NA|TRBV10-3
CAIGVVQNTGELFF
TGTGCCATCGGGGTAGTACAGAACACCGGGGAGCTGTTTTTT
>TRBJ1-4|NA|NA|TRBV4-3
CASSHDLGGANEKLFF
TGCGCCAGCAGCCATGACCTAGGGGGGGCTAACGAAAAACTGTTTTTT
>TRBJ1-2|NA|TRBD1|TRBV4-3
CASSPDRGSRGYTF
TGCGCCAGCAGCCCTGACAGGGGATCTCGCGGCTACACCTTC
>TRBJ2-7|NA|TRBD1|TRBV28
CASDPGQGYYEQYF
TGTGCCAGCGACCCGGGACAGGGTTACTACGAGCAGTACTTC
>TRBJ2-3|few|NA|TRBV15
CATSREQAGPSTDTQYF
TGTGCCACCAGCAGAGAGCAAGCTGGGCCTAGCACAGATACGCAGTATTTT
>TRBJ2-5|NA|NA|TRBV7-2
CASSLALWETQYF
TGTGCCAGCAGCTTAGCGCTCTGGGAGACCCAGTACTTC
>TRBJ2-5|NA|NA|TRBV12-3/TRBV12-4
CASRLLAGKETQYF
TGTGCCAGCAGATTACTGGCTGGGAAAGAGACCCAGTACTTC